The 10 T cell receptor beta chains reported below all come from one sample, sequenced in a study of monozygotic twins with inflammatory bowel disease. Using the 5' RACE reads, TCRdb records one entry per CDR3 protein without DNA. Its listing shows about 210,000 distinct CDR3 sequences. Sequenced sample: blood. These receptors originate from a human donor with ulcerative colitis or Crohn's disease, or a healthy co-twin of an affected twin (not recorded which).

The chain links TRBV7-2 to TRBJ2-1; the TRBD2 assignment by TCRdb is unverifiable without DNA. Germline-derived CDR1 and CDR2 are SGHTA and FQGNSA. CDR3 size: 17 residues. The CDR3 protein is CASSTRVGAGGYNEQFF.

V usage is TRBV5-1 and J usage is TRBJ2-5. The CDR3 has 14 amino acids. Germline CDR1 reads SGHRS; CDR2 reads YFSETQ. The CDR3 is CASSLQATQETQYF.

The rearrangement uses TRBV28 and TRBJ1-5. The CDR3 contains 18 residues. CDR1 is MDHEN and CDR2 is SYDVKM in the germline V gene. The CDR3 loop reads CASSLPYILWGSNQPQHF.

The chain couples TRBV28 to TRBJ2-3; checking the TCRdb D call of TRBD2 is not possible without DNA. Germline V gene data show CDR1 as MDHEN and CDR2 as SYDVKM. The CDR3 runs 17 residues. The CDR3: CASSLWSRKADTDTQYF.

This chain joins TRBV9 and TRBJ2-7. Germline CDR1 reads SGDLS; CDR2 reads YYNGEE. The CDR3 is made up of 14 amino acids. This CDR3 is CASSVGTGAYEQYF.

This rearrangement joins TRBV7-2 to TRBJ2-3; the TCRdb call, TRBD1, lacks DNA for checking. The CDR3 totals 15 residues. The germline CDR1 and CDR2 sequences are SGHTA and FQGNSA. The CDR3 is CASSPAGAFADTQYF.

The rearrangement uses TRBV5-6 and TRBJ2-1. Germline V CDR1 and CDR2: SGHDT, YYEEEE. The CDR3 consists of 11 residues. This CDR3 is CASSLSGYGLF.

The chain's CDR3 is CASSINRVGDTQYF. The V gene is TRBV13, the J gene TRBJ2-3; TCRdb gives TRBD1 as the D gene, but with no DNA this cannot be confirmed. Germline assignment: CDR1 PRHDT and CDR2 FYEKMQ (reference sequence). The CDR3 totals 14 residues.

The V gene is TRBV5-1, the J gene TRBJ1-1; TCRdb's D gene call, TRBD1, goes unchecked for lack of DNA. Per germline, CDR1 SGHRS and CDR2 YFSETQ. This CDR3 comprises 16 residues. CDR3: CASSLGAPGVTTEAFF.

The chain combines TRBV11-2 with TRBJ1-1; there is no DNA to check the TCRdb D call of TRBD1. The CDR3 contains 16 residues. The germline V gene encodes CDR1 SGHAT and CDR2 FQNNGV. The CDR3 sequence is CASSPGQGMLDTEAFF.